The entry that follows covers one T cell receptor beta chain sequence. The CDR3 covers 18 residues. The V end was cut by 3 bases, the J end by 0 bases, with 16 bases between. CDR1 SGHDT and CDR2 YYEEEE come from the germline V gene. Adults between about 18 and 95 years of age took part from 24 US areas. Cohorts were based on clinical histories the participants reported. Before being deemed recovered, Cohort 3 donors had two negative PCRs, clearance, or symptom resolution. Original processing notes: Reference gene primer amplification gave estimated nucleated cell counts. Data came from immunoSEQ multiplex PCR; TCRdb stores just in-frame clones and leaves some out. Clone size and the V and J calls come from that table; the DNA yielded D and trimming. The table lists 260,000 or so clones, 86% of them singletons. The sample is drawn from a study of blood T cell repertoires in COVID-19.

The specimen was PBMCs or T cells enriched from blood (not recorded which). The chain is built from TRBV5-6 and TRBJ1-6; D perhaps matches TRBD1 (5 bases). This receptor was obtained from a man between 18 and 29 years old who had recovered from COVID-19. The CDR3 DNA reads as TGTGCCAGCAGCTCCGACCGGGGAGGGACCTCCTATAATTCACCCCTCCACTTT. Its translation: CASSSDRGGTSYNSPLHF.